The subject of this entry is one T cell receptor (beta chain). Together with a sample-barcoded 5' primer, a J-beta primer mix was included in a second PCR lasting roughly 6 to 12 cycles. TCRdb reprocessed the 5' RACE reads via MiXCR and lists one record per CDR3 protein. The table includes more than 1.4 million distinct CDR3 sequences, approximately 42% detected once. CDR1 is SGHVS, CDR2 FNYEAQ, per germline. After removal of 1 base from V and 8 bases from J, the junction contained 8 bases not matched to a gene. This CDR3 spans 15 amino acids. The sample is drawn from a study of blood T cells in healthy people across ages.

This TCR derives from a woman in her late teens or twenties in good health. Material for sequencing was blood. This chain links TRBV7-6 with TRBJ2-1, with 7 bases aligning to TRBD2. The CDR3: CASSLDGSGGDEQFF. CDR3 in DNA: TGTGCCAGCAGCTTAGACGGGTCGGGGGGTGATGAGCAGTTCTTC.